The 17 T cell receptor beta chains given below trace back to one sample, sequenced in a study of somatic mutations in cytotoxic T cells in rheumatoid arthritis. This table comes from immunoSEQ multiplex PCR, and its TCRdb copy is limited to in-frame clones, with some not included. The sample records over 7,000 clones, 87% being singletons. The sample taken for sequencing was CD8+ T cells sorted from blood. Receptors originate from a man aged 35-49 years with rheumatoid arthritis.

The chain employs TRBV27 and TRBJ2-7, with TRBD2 as a possible D gene (6 bases). Looked up from germline, CDR1 is MNHEY and CDR2 is SMNVEV (reference sequence). V lost 6 bases and J lost 0, with 12 bases in between. CDR3 length: 14 residues. CDR3 sequence (DNA): TGTGCCAGCAGCCCGGGACTGTCCTCCTACGAGCAGTACTTC. Translation: CASSPGLSSYEQYF.

The chain recombines TRBV7-2 with TRBJ1-4; D is undetermined. Germline CDR1 and CDR2: SGHTA and FQGNSA. The germline V and J ends were trimmed by 3 bases and 7 bases, with 6 bases remaining between them. The CDR3 has 12 residues. CDR3 residues: CASSLSGEKLFF. CDR3 bases: TGTGCCAGCAGCTTGTCGGGTGAAAAACTGTTTTTT.

This chain joins TRBV15 and TRBJ1-4; tentative D call: TRBD1 (5 bases). Trimming removed 4 bases from V and 10 bases from J, with 13 bases in between. This CDR3 is built from 13 residues. Germline CDR1 and CDR2: LNHNV and YYDKDF (reference sequence). The chain's CDR3 is CATSTEGVGKLFF. Here the CDR3 DNA reads TGTGCCACCAGCACAGAAGGGGTGGGAAAACTGTTTTTT.

This chain links TRBV28 with TRBJ1-2; D gene unclear. Germline CDR1 is MDHEN and CDR2 is SYDVKM. Trimming took 6 bases from V and 0 from J, leaving 14 bases between them. This CDR3 has 15 amino acids. The chain's CDR3 is CASRETGEANYGYTF. The CDR3 DNA sequence: TGTGCCAGCAGAGAAACGGGTGAAGCTAACTATGGCTACACCTTC.

With respect to this clone: The sample contains more than one DNA sequence encoding this CDR3. V is TRBV7-6 and J is TRBJ2-5, with unresolved D. CDR1 and CDR2 (germline): SGHVS, FNYEAQ. V lost 1 base to trimming and J lost 2 bases, with 11 bases between them. The CDR3 is 15 residues long. The CDR3 DNA follows: TGTGCCAGCAGCTTAGACGGGTCCCTTCAAGAGACCCAGTACTTC. Encoded protein: CASSLDGSLQETQYF.

V usage is TRBV11-3 and J usage is TRBJ2-5; 7 bases are shared with TRBD1. CDR1 is SGHNT and CDR2 is YENEEA in the germline V gene. This CDR3 contains 13 residues. The ends lost 1 base at V and 4 bases at J; junction bases unmatched: 0. CDR3 nucleotides: TGTGCCAGCAGCTTAGCAGGGGGAGAGACCCAGTACTTC. Residues: CASSLAGGETQYF.

This chain connects TRBV21-1 to TRBJ1-6; the table calls TRBD1, which could not be checked here. TRBV21-1 is deemed a pseudogene. The CDR3 contains 13 residues. This chain's CDR3 is CASGPGGSSPLHF. CDR3 sequence (DNA): TGTGCCAGCGGGCCAGGGGGCAGTTCACCCCTCCACTTT.

The genes are TRBV27 and TRBJ2-1; TRBD2 matches 7 bases. Looked up from germline, CDR1 is MNHEY and CDR2 is SMNVEV (reference sequence). After removal of 3 bases from V and 4 bases from J, the junction contained 9 bases not matched to a gene. This CDR3 region has 16 residues. CDR3 coding DNA: TGTGCCAGCAGTTTCCTTTTGGGTAGCGGGTACAATGAGCAGTTCTTC. It specifies CASSFLLGSGYNEQFF.

This clone is a singleton in its sample. The chain recombines TRBV5-5 with TRBJ2-1; D unclear. The CDR3 sequence is 12 residues long. Germline loops: CDR1 SGHKS, CDR2 YYEKEE (reference sequence). The V gene lost 2 bases and the J gene lost 5 bases, with 5 bases spanning the gap. The CDR3: CASSFYNNEQFF. The CDR3 nucleotides are TGTGCCAGCAGCTTTTACAACAATGAGCAGTTCTTC.

The CDR3 DNA reads TGTGCCAGCAGCTCAAGAACAGGGTCGGAACCCCTCCACTTT. This encodes CASSSRTGSEPLHF. The rearrangement joins TRBV13 to TRBJ1-6; possibly TRBD1 for D (6 bases). V lost 4 bases and J 12 bases, leaving 16 bases between the germline ends. Germline loops: CDR1 PRHDT, CDR2 FYEKMQ (reference sequence). This CDR3 contains 14 residues.

The chain is built from TRBV27 and TRBJ1-1, with D possibly TRBD1 on 5 matching bases. From germline, CDR1 is MNHEY and CDR2 SMNVEV (reference sequence). The CDR3 covers 15 residues. The V end was cut by 4 bases, the J end by 0 bases, with 12 bases between. CDR3 loop: CASSSRTHMNTEAFF. CDR3 nucleotide sequence: TGTGCCAGCAGTTCCCGGACACACATGAACACTGAAGCTTTCTTT.

A single count supports this clone. The genes are TRBV4-1 and TRBJ2-3; the match to TRBD2 covers 9 bases. J was trimmed by 6 bases and V by 5 bases; bases with no gene match: 6. Germline CDR1 and CDR2: MGHRA and YSYEKL. This CDR3 spans 14 amino acids. The CDR3 nucleotides read TGCGCCAGCAGCTATGGCGGGGGGGCGGATACGCAGTATTTT. Translated, it gives CASSYGGGADTQYF.

The chain recombines TRBV7-2 with TRBJ2-2, with D possibly matching TRBD1 (5 bases). CDR1 is SGHTA and CDR2 is FQGNSA in the germline V gene. The V end lost 5 bases, the J end lost 5 bases, and 18 bases lay between the germline ends. The CDR3 has 16 amino acids. In DNA form, the CDR3 reads TGTGCCAGCAGCCCTCGGACATCCGATCCGACCGGGGAGCTGTTTTTT. As protein: CASSPRTSDPTGELFF.

V usage is TRBV4-1 and J usage is TRBJ2-7; maybe TRBD1 (7 bases). This CDR3 is built from 14 residues. The germline V and J ends were trimmed by 3 bases and 1 base, with 10 bases remaining between them. Germline CDR1 MGHRA, CDR2 YSYEKL. Here the CDR3 reads CASSQEGQSYEQYF. CDR3 DNA sequence: TGCGCCAGCAGCCAGGAGGGACAGTCCTACGAGCAGTACTTC.

The chain carries TRBV11-1 and TRBJ2-5; the D gene is possibly TRBD1 (6 bases). Germline V gene sequence: CDR1 SGHAT, CDR2 FQDESV (reference sequence). This CDR3 spans 14 amino acids. Trimming shortened V by 3 bases and J by 5 bases, and 13 bases separated the two germline ends. CDR3 region: CASSFAGEAETQYF. In DNA, the CDR3 is TGTGCCAGCAGCTTTGCAGGGGAAGCGGAGACCCAGTACTTC.

The J gene is TRBJ1-2, the V gene TRBV4-1, with TRBD1 identical over 7 bases. J gave up 8 bases and V 2 bases, and 8 bases lay outside the gene matches. CDR1 MGHRA and CDR2 YSYEKL come from the germline V gene. This CDR3 contains 14 residues. CDR3 nucleotide sequence: TGCGCCAGCAGCCAAAAGGCCAGGGGGGAAGGCTACACCTTC. Translated: CASSQKARGEGYTF.

The chain employs TRBV19 and TRBJ1-1; a possible D gene is TRBD1 (6 bases). CDR3 size: 14 residues. Trimming cost V 3 bases and J 4 bases, with 12 bases left between them. CDR1 and CDR2 (germline): LNHDA, SQIVND (reference sequence). CDR3: CASSMGQGSTEAFF. CDR3 coding DNA: TGTGCCAGTAGTATGGGTCAGGGGTCCACTGAAGCTTTCTTT.